This T cell receptor (beta chain) is drawn from a study of blood T cell repertoires in COVID-19. Study summary: T cells, B-cell-depleted T cells, or PBMCs supplied cDNA or gDNA.

Participants' reported clinical history set cohort assignment. V shed 0 bases and J shed 6 bases, with 8 bases lying between them. CDR3 length: 13 amino acids. TCRdb keeps only in-frame clones here, not all; method: immunoSEQ multiplex PCR. The sample carries some 250,000 clones, approximately 86% recorded once. Sequenced: PBMCs or T cells enriched from blood (not recorded which). The receptor comes from a middle-aged woman with acute COVID-19. V gene TRBV12-3 or TRBV12-4 combines with J gene TRBJ1-2; D gene unclear. CDR3 in amino acids: CASSLASSNGYTF. DNA for the CDR3: TGTGCCAGCAGTTTAGCATCCTCTAATGGCTACACCTTC.